The entry that follows covers one T cell receptor (beta chain) sequence. Its antigen is unknown. The sample belongs to a study of CD4 T cells in relation to SARS-CoV-2 and coronaviruses. Across the whole study: Crossreactive spike epitopes shared across donors were mapped to their HLA restriction. General study points: About 64% of donors had memory CD4+ clonotypes crossrecognizing SARS-CoV-2 and common cold coronavirus spike. Pre-pandemic and post-infection samples never came from the same donor.

V was trimmed by 7 bases and J by 6 bases, leaving 13 bases between them. This CDR3 region has 13 residues. Germline CDR1 SNHLY, CDR2 FYNNEI. The unexposed donors gave CD4+ T cells in about 2011-2018, prior to COVID-19. Naive and memory CD4+ T cells came from enriched cryopreserved PBMCs. Sequencing used immunoSEQ multiplex PCR; TCRdb keeps in-frame clones, though not all of them. The data contain around 62,000 clones, about 94% of them singletons. The receptor was derived from a human donor in good health. The chain carries TRBV2 and TRBJ2-4; D gene unclear. The specimen was naive CD4+ T cells from PBMCs. Regarding subset: naive CD4+ T cells isolated by negative enrichment. The DNA for the CDR3 is TGTGCCAGCACACAGTCGGCTGTAAACATTCAGTACTTC. The encoded protein is CASTQSAVNIQYF.